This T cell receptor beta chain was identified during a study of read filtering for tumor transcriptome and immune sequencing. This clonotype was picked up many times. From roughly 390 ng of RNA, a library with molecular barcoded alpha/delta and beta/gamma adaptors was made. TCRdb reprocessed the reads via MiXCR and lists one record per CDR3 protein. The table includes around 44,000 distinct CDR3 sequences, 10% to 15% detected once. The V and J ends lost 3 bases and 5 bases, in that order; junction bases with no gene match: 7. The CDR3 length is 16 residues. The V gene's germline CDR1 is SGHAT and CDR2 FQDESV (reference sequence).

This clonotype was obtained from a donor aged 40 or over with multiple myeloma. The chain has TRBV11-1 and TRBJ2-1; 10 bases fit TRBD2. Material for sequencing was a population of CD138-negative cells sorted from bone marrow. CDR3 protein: CASSFILGLADNEQFF. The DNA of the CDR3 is TGTGCCAGCAGCTTCATCCTCGGACTAGCGGACAATGAGCAGTTCTTC.